The clone carrying this T cell receptor (beta chain) was seen a few times. Its antigen is as yet unknown. The source of the sample is a study of blood T cells in healthy people across ages. Findings and limits, study-wide: Across the age range, TCR beta diversity per million T cells fell in a roughly linear way. With donor CMV status unknown, expanded clonotype changes were possibly confounded.

Germline CDR1 and CDR2: MDHEN and SYDVKM. The CDR3 is 13 amino acids. V lost 5 bases, J lost 3 bases, and 2 bases stayed unmatched. For the second PCR, which ran for about 7 to 12 cycles, a sample-barcoded 5' primer and a J-beta primer mix were used. TCRdb re-called the 5' RACE reads with MiXCR, one entry per CDR3 protein. This sample yields 890,000 or so distinct CDR3 sequences, of which around 62% are seen a single time; roughly 26% belongs to the top ten. This sequence was found in a man aged 25 to 45 in good health. The specimen sequenced was blood. The genes are TRBV28 and TRBJ1-2; TRBD1 agrees at 8 bases. CDR3 coding DNA: TGTGCCAGCAGTATGGACAGGGACTATGGCTACACCTTC. Translating gives CASSMDRDYGYTF.